This entry concerns a single T cell receptor beta chain. What it binds is unknown. The data were obtained in a study of cytomegalovirus exposure and HLA in healthy donors. Overall study results and limits: HLA allele associations emerged for about 16,000 TCR beta sequences in a later analysis, at 0.05 false discovery rate. There were some V segments, including TRBV6-2 and TRBV6-3, excluded as indistinguishable.

Vbeta (60) and Jbeta (13) primers were used in the PCR. Clones were read by immunoSEQ multiplex PCR, and TCRdb kept only the in-frame ones, dropping some. The sample carries about 130,000 clones, roughly 77% recorded once. Healthy bone marrow donors made up the donors. The CDR3 sequence is 15 residues long. With 1 base removed from V and 3 bases from J, the gap between germline ends came to 13 bases. Germline values: CDR1 SGHTA, CDR2 FQGNSA. Sequenced sample: PBMCs. The source is a woman in her forties in good health and CMV-seropositive. V is TRBV7-2 and J is TRBJ2-7; D is perhaps TRBD2 (5 bases). The CDR3 sequence: CASSLVGSEIYEQYF. The CDR3 DNA reads as TGTGCCAGCAGCTTAGTGGGGAGCGAAATCTACGAGCAGTACTTC.